This T cell receptor beta chain was recorded in a study of identical twins. Study-wide results and limits: Abundant beta clonotypes from cord blood bore fewer insertions; memory repertoires lacked this pattern.

There are 13 residues in the CDR3. V was clipped by 2 bases and J by 2 bases, with 10 bases between them. In germline, CDR1 is DFQATT, CDR2 SNEGSKA (reference sequence). Through template switching, a universal primer site was introduced, and the cDNA contained unique molecular identifiers. TCRdb ran MiXCR on the 5' RACE reads and lists one entry per CDR3 protein. The profile shows approximately 620,000 distinct CDR3 sequences, 8.6% of them singletons. There are a few counts of this clonotype. Its antigen is not identified. The same specimen was also included in a second study, on yellow fever vaccine responses in identical twins.

The chain combines TRBV20-1 with TRBJ2-7, with D perhaps TRBD1 (5 bases). The sequence was collected from a woman aged 18-30 years in good health. The specimen sequenced was PBMCs. CDR3 coding DNA: TGCAGTGCTAGACAGGGCGACCCCTACGAGCAGTACTTC. Protein sequence: CSARQGDPYEQYF.